These 26 T cell receptor beta chains originate from one sample sequenced in a study of blood T cell repertoires in COVID-19. TCRdb keeps only in-frame clones here, not all; method: immunoSEQ multiplex PCR. The repertoire holds more than 200,000 clones, with around nine tenths as singletons. The sample consisted of PBMCs or T cells enriched from blood (not recorded which). These receptors were collected from a woman aged 30 to 39 who had recovered from COVID-19.

The chain has TRBV9 and TRBJ1-4; unclear D gene. V lost 0 bases and J lost 2, with 8 bases in between. Per the germline V gene, CDR1 is SGDLS and CDR2 is YYNGEE. This CDR3 spans 15 amino acids. CDR3: CASSVGRSTNEKLFF. The CDR3, as DNA: TGTGCCAGCAGCGTAGGAAGGAGTACTAATGAAAAACTGTTTTTT. The full variable domain, its missing parts supplied by reference TRBV9 and TRBJ1-4, is DSGVTQTPKHLITATGQRVTLRCSPRSGDLSVYWYQQSLDQGLQFLIQYYNGEERAKGNILERFSAQQFPDLHSELNLSSLELGDSALYFCASSVGRSTNEKLFFGSGTQLSVL.

The chain joins TRBV30 to TRBJ2-7; 15 bases are a match to TRBD2. J gave up 2 bases and V 3 bases, and 5 bases lay outside the gene matches. This CDR3 contains 16 residues. Germline assignment: CDR1 GTSNPN and CDR2 SVGIG (reference sequence). The CDR3 sequence is CAWSSGLAGGPYEQYF. CDR3 DNA sequence: TGTGCCTGGAGCTCAGGACTAGCGGGAGGGCCCTACGAGCAGTACTTC.

The V call is TRBV4-1, the J call TRBJ1-3; D possibly corresponds to TRBD1 (5 bases). The CDR3 is made up of 18 amino acids. V lost 1 base, J lost 2 bases, and 18 bases lay in between. CDR1 is MGHRA, CDR2 YSYEKL, per germline. The CDR3 is CASSQGLGRGGAGNTIYF. CDR3 bases: TGCGCCAGCAGCCAAGGCTTGGGAAGGGGAGGGGCTGGAAACACCATATATTTT.

The chain joins TRBV7-2 to TRBJ1-2; the match to TRBD1 covers 8 bases. Germline V gene lookup returns CDR1 SGHTA and CDR2 FQGNSA. This CDR3 is built from 14 residues. V shed 1 base and J 8 bases; nucleotides not matched to a gene: 6. CDR3 nucleotides: TGTGCCAGCAGCTTAGAGGACAGGGTGAGGGGCTACACCTTC. Protein sequence: CASSLEDRVRGYTF.

The rearrangement joins TRBV7-9 to TRBJ2-7; 11 bases align to TRBD2. CDR1 is SEHNR, CDR2 FQNEAQ, per germline (reference sequence). The V and J ends lost 6 bases and 4 bases, in that order; junction bases with no gene match: 2. The CDR3 length is 13 residues. CDR3 residues: CASSRTSGYEQYF. The DNA for the CDR3 is TGTGCCAGCAGTCGGACTAGCGGGTACGAGCAGTACTTC.

This sequence joins TRBV5-8 and TRBJ1-4; 8 bases are shared with TRBD1. This CDR3 comprises 15 residues. Unmatched junction bases numbered 6, after V lost 0 bases and J lost 8 bases. Germline V lookup: CDR1 SGHTS, CDR2 YDEGEE. As DNA, the CDR3 is TGTGCCAGCAGCTTGGCCGACAGGGGACGAGAAAAACTGTTTTTT. Translating it yields CASSLADRGREKLFF.

The chain links TRBV12-3 or TRBV12-4 to TRBJ2-2; TRBD1 agrees at 8 bases. There are 13 residues in the CDR3. V was pared by 8 bases and J by 5 bases, with 4 bases of the junction left unmatched. CDR3 region: CASLQGVTGELFF. The CDR3 DNA sequence: TGTGCCAGCCTACAGGGGGTGACCGGGGAGCTGTTTTTT.

The genes are TRBV9 and TRBJ2-2; possibly TRBD2 for D (8 bases). Trimming shortened V by 3 bases and J by 5 bases, and 20 bases separated the two germline ends. The CDR3 sequence is 17 residues long. CDR1 is SGDLS, CDR2 YYNGEE, per germline. The CDR3 DNA reads TGTGCCAGCAGCGGCCAGGGGGGAGCGGGAGTGACCGGGGAGCTGTTTTTT. This translates into CASSGQGGAGVTGELFF. The variable domain in full, with the rest retrieved from reference TRBV9 and TRBJ2-2, is DSGVTQTPKHLITATGQRVTLRCSPRSGDLSVYWYQQSLDQGLQFLIQYYNGEERAKGNILERFSAQQFPDLHSELNLSSLELGDSALYFCASSGQGGAGVTGELFFGEGSRLTVL.

This rearrangement joins TRBV28 to TRBJ2-5, with 9 bases that match TRBD2. The CDR3 consists of 14 residues. The J segment lost 5 bases and the V segment lost 4 bases, leaving 5 bases of the junction unmatched. Germline values: CDR1 MDHEN, CDR2 SYDVKM. The DNA for the CDR3 is TGTGCCAGCAGTTCTCCCCTAGCGGGGGAGACCCAGTACTTC. As protein: CASSSPLAGETQYF. Full variable domain (missing parts from reference TRBV28 and TRBJ2-5): DVKVTQSSRYLVKRTGEKVFLECVQDMDHENMFWYRQDPGLGLRLIYFSYDVKMKEKGDIPEGYSVSREKKERFSLILESASTNQTSMYLCASSSPLAGETQYFGPGTRLLVL.

This clone showed up just a few times. This chain connects TRBV27 to TRBJ2-1; TRBD1 might be the D (5 bases). Germline CDR1 MNHEY, CDR2 SMNVEV (reference sequence). CDR3 length: 12 residues. Trimming took 7 bases from V and 8 from J, leaving 12 bases between them. CDR3 DNA: TGTGCCAGCACCACCCAGGGCCATGAGCAGTTCTTC. Translation: CASTTQGHEQFF.

V usage is TRBV27 and J usage is TRBJ2-1, with 7 bases aligning to TRBD1. Trimming cost V 7 bases and J 6 bases; bases outside gene matches: 12. The length of the CDR3 is 15 residues. The germline V gene has CDR1 MNHEY and CDR2 SMNVEV (reference sequence). In nucleotides, the CDR3 is TGTGCCAGCAACATCCCCGGCGCAGGGGGCAATGAGCAGTTCTTC. Its translation is CASNIPGAGGNEQFF.

The chain has TRBV7-2 and TRBJ2-1; 13 bases agree with TRBD2. The V and J ends lost 0 bases and 9 bases, in that order; junction bases with no gene match: 5. Germline V gene lookup returns CDR1 SGHTA and CDR2 FQGNSA. The CDR3 is 16 residues long. The CDR3 protein is CASSLAGLAGAVEQFF. The CDR3 DNA sequence: TGTGCCAGCAGCTTAGCTGGACTAGCGGGAGCGGTTGAGCAGTTCTTC.

This rearrangement joins TRBV19 to TRBJ2-1, with TRBD1 matching over 7 bases. There are 15 residues in the CDR3. The V gene end was trimmed by 5 bases and the J gene end by 4 bases; junction bases not matched to a gene: 8. The germline V gene has CDR1 LNHDA and CDR2 SQIVND (reference sequence). The CDR3: CASSPQGDGYNEQFF. CDR3 nucleotides: TGTGCCAGTAGTCCCCAGGGGGACGGATACAATGAGCAGTTCTTC.

The rearrangement uses TRBV19 and TRBJ2-3; 8 positions match TRBD2. V was pared by 6 bases and J by 6 bases, with 11 bases of the junction left unmatched. Germline V gives CDR1 LNHDA, CDR2 SQIVND (reference sequence). The CDR3 is 15 residues long. The DNA of the CDR3 is TGTGCCAGTAGCCTACTAGCGGAGTGGGGGGATACGCAGTATTTT. This encodes CASSLLAEWGDTQYF.

Written as DNA, the CDR3 is TGCGCCAGCAGTAGCGATGGGGATACGCAGTATTTT. It is translated as CASSSDGDTQYF. The rearrangement uses TRBV5-1 and TRBJ2-3, with a possible D match to TRBD2 (5 bases). This CDR3 spans 12 amino acids. V was clipped by 5 bases and J by 6 bases, with 10 bases between them. In germline, CDR1 is SGHRS, CDR2 YFSETQ.

This chain links TRBV5-1 with TRBJ2-3; TRBD2 matches 14 bases. This CDR3 region has 17 residues. The V segment lost 1 base and the J segment 4 bases; nucleotides outside the gene matches: 5. Germline V lookup: CDR1 SGHRS, CDR2 YFSETQ. The CDR3 is CASSLSRLAGGSDTQYF. CDR3 DNA sequence: TGCGCCAGCAGCTTGTCACGACTAGCGGGAGGGTCAGATACGCAGTATTTT.

The rearrangement links TRBV28 to TRBJ1-5, with a tentative D call TRBD1 (5 bases). Germline CDR1 MDHEN, CDR2 SYDVKM. CDR3 length: 18 amino acids. The V end lost 8 bases, the J end lost 3 bases, and 26 bases lay between the germline ends. CDR3 DNA: TGTGCCAGCGGCCCCACGGACGGATGGGGGGGGATCAATCAGCCCCAGCATTTT. Translation gives CASGPTDGWGGINQPQHF. Supplemented by reference TRBV28 and TRBJ1-5, the full variable domain reads DVKVTQSSRYLVKRTGEKVFLECVQDMDHENMFWYRQDPGLGLRLIYFSYDVKMKEKGDIPEGYSVSREKKERFSLILESASTNQTSMYLCASGPTDGWGGINQPQHFGDGTRLSIL.

The CDR3 sequence: CASRTTGVPAKNIQYF. The CDR3 bases are TGTGCCAGTAGGACTACAGGGGTTCCGGCCAAAAACATTCAGTACTTC. The chain recombines TRBV19 with TRBJ2-4, with 7 bases fitting TRBD1. CDR1 is LNHDA and CDR2 is SQIVND in the germline V gene (reference sequence). This CDR3 spans 16 amino acids. Trimming cost V 6 bases and J 1 base; bases outside gene matches: 9.

The chain combines TRBV4-1 with TRBJ2-1, with TRBD2 matching over 9 bases. The CDR3 length is 16 residues. The V and J ends lost 3 bases and 7 bases, in that order; junction bases with no gene match: 10. Germline loops: CDR1 MGHRA, CDR2 YSYEKL. The CDR3 DNA follows: TGCGCCAGCAGCCAGCCGGAGTTGGCGGGAGGGAATGAGCAGTTCTTC. This codes for CASSQPELAGGNEQFF.

The genes are TRBV28 and TRBJ2-7, with 7 bases matching TRBD1. V lost 8 bases, J lost 6 bases, and 1 base stayed unmatched. The CDR3 covers 10 residues. Looked up from germline, CDR1 is MDHEN and CDR2 is SYDVKM. The CDR3 region has the DNA TGTGCCAGCTCAGGGGGCGAGCAGTACTTC. It encodes CASSGGEQYF.

V gene TRBV7-8 combines with J gene TRBJ2-1; tentative D call: TRBD1 (5 bases). Germline V gene lookup returns CDR1 SGHVS and CDR2 FQNEAQ. Trimming removed 8 bases at V and 7 bases at J, with 9 bases between. The CDR3 length is 11 residues. In DNA form, the CDR3 reads TGTGCCAGCTGGGGCGGTAATGAGCAGTTCTTC. Residues: CASWGGNEQFF.

This clone turned up a few times. V gene TRBV4-3 combines with J gene TRBJ2-7; 10 bases are shared with TRBD1. V gave up 0 bases and J gave up 1 base; unmatched junction bases: 0. In germline, CDR1 is LGHNA, CDR2 YSLEER. The CDR3 totals 15 residues. The CDR3, as DNA: TGCGCCAGCAGCCAAGAGGGACAGGGGTCCTACGAGCAGTACTTC. Encoded protein: CASSQEGQGSYEQYF.

The CDR3 here is CASKRQEYQPQHF. As DNA, the CDR3 is TGTGCCAGCAAAAGACAGGAGTATCAGCCCCAGCATTTT. This chain joins TRBV12-3 or TRBV12-4 and TRBJ1-5, with a tentative D call TRBD1 (6 bases). The CDR3 contains 13 residues. With 7 bases removed from V and 5 bases from J, the gap between germline ends came to 12 bases.

The gene calls are TRBV30 and TRBJ1-2; 8 bases agree with TRBD1. This CDR3 has 12 amino acids. V dropped 4 bases and J dropped 7; count of bases not matched to a gene: 5. Germline V CDR1 and CDR2: GTSNPN, SVGIG (reference sequence). CDR3 region: CAWTRDRGGYTF. The CDR3 coding sequence is TGTGCCTGGACCCGCGACAGGGGTGGCTACACCTTC.

This clone was picked up a small number of times. The V gene is TRBV4-1, the J gene TRBJ1-2, with 7 bases lining up with TRBD1. V shed 1 base, J shed 8 bases, and the junction held 10 bases outside the gene matches. The CDR3 loop spans 15 amino acids. Germline CDR1 MGHRA, CDR2 YSYEKL. CDR3 nucleotides: TGCGCCAGCAGCCAAGCCGGACAGGTGATTTCCGGCTACACCTTC. Protein sequence: CASSQAGQVISGYTF.

This sequence joins TRBV28 and TRBJ2-7, with unresolved D. Trimming cost V 6 bases and J 4 bases, with 16 bases left between them. This CDR3 is 14 amino acids long. Germline V CDR1 and CDR2: MDHEN, SYDVKM. CDR3 loop: CASRDRVIWYEQYF. Written as DNA, the CDR3 is TGTGCCAGCAGAGACCGGGTCATTTGGTACGAGCAGTACTTC.